These 17 T cell receptor beta chains originate from one sample sequenced in a study of cytomegalovirus exposure and HLA in healthy donors (dated by TCRdb to about 2017). The library came from the immunoSEQ multiplex PCR assay. TCRdb obtained this table from immuneACCESS and retained in-frame rearrangements with V and J assigned. These tables miss some clones; where compared with another copy, unresolved V genes account for less than half of the shortfall, and the remainder is unexplained. The sample yields tens of thousands of clones; roughly 93% were counted once. Of the sample, about 1.9% is held by the ten largest clones. The sample comprised PBMCs. Receptors were obtained from a man aged 25 to 40 in good health and CMV-seronegative.

Note on this clone: The sample carries other DNA sequences with the same CDR3. The chain is built from TRBV9 and TRBJ1-2, with 8 positions matching TRBD1. The CDR3 totals 10 residues. J was trimmed by 8 bases and V by 7 bases; bases with no gene match: 1. CDR1 is SGDLS and CDR2 is YYNGEE in the germline V gene. CDR3 loop: CASSGGGYTF. In DNA form, the CDR3 reads TGTGCCAGCTCAGGGGGCGGCTACACCTTC.

This clone showed up just a few times. CDR3 sequence (DNA): TGTGCCAGTAGTATAGCCGTCTTGGGGAGGACCGGGGAGCTGTTTTTT. It codes for CASSIAVLGRTGELFF. The chain couples TRBV19 to TRBJ2-2; weak D call: TRBD2 (6 bases). The V and J ends lost 1 base and 5 bases respectively, with 14 bases between them. The CDR3 has 16 residues. Germline V gene sequence: CDR1 LNHDA, CDR2 SQIVND (reference sequence).

CDR3 in DNA: TGTGCCAGCAGCTCGAGTTCGGCCTACAATGAGCAGTTCTTC. Its translation: CASSSSSAYNEQFF. The chain is built from TRBV7-9 and TRBJ2-1; unclear D gene. This CDR3 is 14 amino acids long. The germline gives CDR1 SEHNR, CDR2 FQNEAQ (reference sequence). The ends were cut back, 4 bases at V and 2 bases at J, with 9 bases in the middle.

The V gene is TRBV19, the J gene TRBJ2-6; perhaps TRBD1 as D (5 bases). The CDR3 spans 18 residues. V was pared by 7 bases and J by 0 bases, with 19 bases between. Germline values: CDR1 LNHDA, CDR2 SQIVND (reference sequence). The CDR3 protein is CASISPGRADSGANVLTF. CDR3 DNA sequence: TGTGCCAGTATTTCCCCGGGCAGGGCGGACTCTGGGGCCAACGTCCTGACTTTC.

The chain links TRBV21-1 to TRBJ2-1; TRBD2 reflects the table's D call only, with no check against the DNA. TRBV21-1 is a listed pseudogene. The CDR3 loop spans 18 amino acids. CDR3 DNA sequence: TGTGCCAGCAGCAAAGTAACGGGGTGCGGGCCCTTCAACAATGAGCAGTTCTTC. It yields the protein CASSKVTGCGPFNNEQFF.

The CDR3 coding sequence is TGCGCCAGCAGATTGACAGGAACAACTAATGAAAAACTGTTTTTT. Protein: CASRLTGTTNEKLFF. The V call is TRBV4-1, the J call TRBJ1-4; tentatively, D is TRBD1 (6 bases). The CDR3 is 15 residues long. V lost 6 bases and J 0 bases, leaving 11 bases between the germline ends. Germline CDR1 and CDR2: MGHRA and YSYEKL.

This clone was recorded only once. CDR3: CASRDSGTPTGELFF. CDR3 nucleotides: TGCGCCAGCAGGGATAGCGGGACCCCCACCGGGGAGCTGTTTTTT. V and J are TRBV10-1 and TRBJ2-2, with 8 positions matching TRBD2. J was trimmed by 4 bases and V by 6 bases; bases with no gene match: 7. The CDR3 is 15 residues long. In germline, CDR1 is WNHNN, CDR2 SYGVQD (reference sequence).

Of note for this clone: Its ends do not fully match the called genes, so a read error is possible. The chain is built from TRBV6-6 and TRBJ1-6; TRBD1 agrees at 9 bases. From germline, CDR1 is MNHNY and CDR2 SVGAGI (reference sequence). This CDR3 comprises 15 residues. Here the CDR3 reads CASSDSGTGNSPLHF. Written as DNA, the CDR3 is TGTGCCAGCAGTGACTCCGGGACAGGGAATTCACCCCTCCACTTT.

The V gene is TRBV29-1, the J gene TRBJ2-5; a weak D match, TRBD1 (6 bases). This CDR3 comprises 14 residues. Trimming removed 8 bases at V and 2 bases at J, with 18 bases between. Germline V gives CDR1 SQVTM, CDR2 ANQGSEA. CDR3 DNA: TGCAGCTTAATATGGGACACCCTACAAGAGACCCAGTACTTC. It yields the protein CSLIWDTLQETQYF.

The chain links TRBV4-1 to TRBJ2-1; no reliable D call. V was clipped by 3 bases and J by 5 bases, with 5 bases between them. The CDR3 is made up of 12 amino acids. CDR1 and CDR2 (germline): MGHRA, YSYEKL. The CDR3 DNA reads TGCGCCAGCAGCCACCCCAACAATGAGCAGTTCTTC. Translating gives CASSHPNNEQFF.

The chain carries TRBV18 and TRBJ1-1; D not resolved. In germline, CDR1 is KGHSH, CDR2 LQKENI. The CDR3 consists of 14 residues. V lost 2 bases to trimming and J lost 6 bases, with 13 bases between them. The CDR3 DNA reads TGTGCCAGCTCACCATCTTCGGTGAAGCCTGAAGCTTTCTTT. Residues: CASSPSSVKPEAFF. Full variable domain (remainder filled in from reference TRBV18 and TRBJ1-1): NAGVMQNPRHLVRRRGQEARLRCSPMKGHSHVYWYRQLPEEGLKFMVYLQKENIIDESGMPKERFSAEFPKEGPSILRIQQVVRGDSAAYFCASSPSSVKPEAFFGQGTRLTVV.

This clone was found a few times. It is likely a read error, because the conserved phenylalanine at the end of the CDR3 is missing. No DNA is shown, since the ends of the CDR3 on it are uncertain; the CDR3 is the one TCRdb lists. This sequence joins TRBV10-2 and TRBJ2-7; the table's D call of TRBD1 was not tested on the DNA. A total of 10 residues make up the CDR3, ends included. Germline-derived CDR1 and CDR2 are WSHSY and SAAADI. CDR3 region: CASSSRDSVS.

The chain has TRBV30 and TRBJ1-1; D remains ambiguous. Trimming took 2 bases from V and 5 from J, leaving 6 bases between them. The CDR3 is 11 amino acids. The germline gives CDR1 GTSNPN, CDR2 SVGIG (reference sequence). In nucleotides, the CDR3 is TGTGCCTGGAGTCCTACTACTGAAGCTTTCTTT. Translation gives CAWSPTTEAFF.

CDR3 protein: CASSFSPNEQYF. CDR3 nucleotide sequence: TGTGCCAGCAGTTTCAGTCCCAACGAGCAGTACTTC. The J gene is TRBJ2-7, the V gene TRBV27; D uncertain. The CDR3 contains 12 residues. Germline V gives CDR1 MNHEY, CDR2 SMNVEV (reference sequence). The V gene lost 3 bases and the J gene lost 5 bases, with 8 bases spanning the gap.

The V call is TRBV27, the J call TRBJ2-7, with TRBD1 matching over 7 bases. Germline-derived CDR1 and CDR2 are MNHEY and SMNVEV (reference sequence). The CDR3 runs 14 residues. With 4 bases clipped from V and 6 bases from J, the junction kept 9 bases outside the gene matches. CDR3 sequence (DNA): TGTGCCAGCAGTTCCTTGACAGGGCGAGCCGAGCAGTACTTC. Amino acid sequence: CASSSLTGRAEQYF.

The chain has TRBV6-5 and TRBJ1-6, with TRBD1 as a possible D gene (6 bases). The CDR3 has 14 amino acids. V was shortened by 2 bases and J by 9 bases, with 11 bases between the two germline ends. Germline V lookup: CDR1 MNHEY, CDR2 SVGAGI. CDR3: CASSYAQGSSPLHF. In DNA, the CDR3 is TGTGCCAGCAGTTACGCACAGGGTAGTTCACCCCTCCACTTT.

This clone was recorded only once. The chain links TRBV6-1 to TRBJ1-2; D is possibly TRBD1 (6 bases). Germline loops: CDR1 MNHNS, CDR2 SASEGT. Trimming shortened V by 2 bases and J by 8 bases, and 12 bases separated the two germline ends. The CDR3 length is 13 residues. The CDR3 nucleotides are TGTGCCAGCAGTGAACAGGGGATTGGAGGCTACACCTTC. Its translation is CASSEQGIGGYTF.